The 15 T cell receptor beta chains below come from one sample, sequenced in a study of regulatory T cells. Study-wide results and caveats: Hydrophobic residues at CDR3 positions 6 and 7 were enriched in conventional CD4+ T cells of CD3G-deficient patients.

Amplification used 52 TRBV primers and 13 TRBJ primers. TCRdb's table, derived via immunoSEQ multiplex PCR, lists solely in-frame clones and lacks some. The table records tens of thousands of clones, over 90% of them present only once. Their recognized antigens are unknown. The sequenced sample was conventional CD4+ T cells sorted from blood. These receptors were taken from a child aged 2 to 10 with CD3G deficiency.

The CDR3: CASSLAPGIHEQYF. The CDR3 nucleotides read TGTGCCAGCAGCTTAGCTCCAGGGATCCACGAGCAGTACTTC. V gene TRBV7-8 combines with J gene TRBJ2-7, with D maybe TRBD1 (5 bases). This CDR3 has 14 amino acids. CDR1 is SGHVS and CDR2 is FQNEAQ in the germline V gene. V was trimmed by 0 bases and J by 5 bases, leaving 11 bases between them.

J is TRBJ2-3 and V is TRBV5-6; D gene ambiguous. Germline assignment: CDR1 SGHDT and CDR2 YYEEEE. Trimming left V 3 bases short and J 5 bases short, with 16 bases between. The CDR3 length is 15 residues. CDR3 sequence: CASSSPGATQDTQYF. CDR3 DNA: TGTGCCAGCAGCTCGCCCGGAGCTACACAAGATACGCAGTATTTT. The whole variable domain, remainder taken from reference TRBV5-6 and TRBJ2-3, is DAGVTQSPTHLIKTRGQQVTLRCSPKSGHDTVSWYQQALGQGPQFIFQYYEEEERQRGNFPDRFSGHQFPNYSSELNVNALLLGDSALYLCASSSPGATQDTQYFGPGTRLTVL.

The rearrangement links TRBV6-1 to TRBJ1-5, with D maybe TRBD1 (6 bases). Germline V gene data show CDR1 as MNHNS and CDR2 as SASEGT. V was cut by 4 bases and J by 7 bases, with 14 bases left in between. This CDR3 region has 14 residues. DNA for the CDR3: TGTGCCAGCAGTGTACTTGGGGGCGGGCAGCCCCAGCATTTT. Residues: CASSVLGGGQPQHF.

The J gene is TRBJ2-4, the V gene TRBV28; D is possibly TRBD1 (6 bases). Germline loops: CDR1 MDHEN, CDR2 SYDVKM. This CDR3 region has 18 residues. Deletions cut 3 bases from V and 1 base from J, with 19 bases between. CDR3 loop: CASSLGFFKQGAKNIQYF. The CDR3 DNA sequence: TGTGCCAGCAGTTTGGGTTTTTTTAAGCAGGGGGCCAAAAACATTCAGTACTTC.

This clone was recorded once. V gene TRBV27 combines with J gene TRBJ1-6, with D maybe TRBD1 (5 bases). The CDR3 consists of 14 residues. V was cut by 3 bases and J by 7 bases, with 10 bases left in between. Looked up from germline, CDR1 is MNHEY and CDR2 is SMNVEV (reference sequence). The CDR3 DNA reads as TGTGCCAGCAGTTTCGGGGCACGGAATTCACCCCTCCACTTT. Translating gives CASSFGARNSPLHF.

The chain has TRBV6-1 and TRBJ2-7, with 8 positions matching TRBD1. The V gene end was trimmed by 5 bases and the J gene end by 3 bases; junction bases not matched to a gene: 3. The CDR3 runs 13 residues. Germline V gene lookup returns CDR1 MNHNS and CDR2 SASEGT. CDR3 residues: CASSRQGSYEQYF. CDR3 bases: TGTGCCAGCAGTCGACAGGGGAGCTACGAGCAGTACTTC.

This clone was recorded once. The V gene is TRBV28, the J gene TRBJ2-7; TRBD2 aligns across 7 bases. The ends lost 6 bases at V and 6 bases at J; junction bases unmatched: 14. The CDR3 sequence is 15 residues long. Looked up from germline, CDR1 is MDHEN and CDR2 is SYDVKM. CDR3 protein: CASSSAGLGSGEQYF. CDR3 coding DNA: TGTGCCAGCAGCTCAGCCGGACTAGGGAGCGGCGAGCAGTACTTC.

The CDR3 coding sequence is TGTGCCAGCCCCGAGACAGGGGAAGGCAATCAGCCCCAGCATTTT. It translates to CASPETGEGNQPQHF. The genes are TRBV18 and TRBJ1-5; TRBD1 aligns across 8 bases. There are 15 residues in the CDR3. The trim removed 8 bases at V and 2 bases at J, leaving 8 bases unmatched. Germline V lookup: CDR1 KGHSH, CDR2 LQKENI.

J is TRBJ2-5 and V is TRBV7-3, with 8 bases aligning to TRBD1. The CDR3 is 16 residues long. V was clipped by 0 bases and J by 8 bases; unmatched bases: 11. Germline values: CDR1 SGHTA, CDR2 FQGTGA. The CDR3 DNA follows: TGTGCCAGCAGCTTAACGGGTCCCGGGACAGGTAGTACCCAGTACTTC. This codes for CASSLTGPGTGSTQYF.

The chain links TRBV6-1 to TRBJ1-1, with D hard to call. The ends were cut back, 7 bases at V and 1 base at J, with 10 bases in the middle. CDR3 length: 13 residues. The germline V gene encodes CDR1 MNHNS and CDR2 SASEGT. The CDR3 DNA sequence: TGTGCCAGCATGGAGCGATCGAACACTGAAGCTTTCTTT. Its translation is CASMERSNTEAFF.

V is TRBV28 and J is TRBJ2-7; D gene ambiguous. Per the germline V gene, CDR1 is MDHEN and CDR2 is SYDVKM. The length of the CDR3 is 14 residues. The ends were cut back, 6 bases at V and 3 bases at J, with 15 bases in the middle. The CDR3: CASSRHDIDYEQYF. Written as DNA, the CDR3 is TGTGCCAGCAGCCGACATGATATTGACTACGAGCAGTACTTC.

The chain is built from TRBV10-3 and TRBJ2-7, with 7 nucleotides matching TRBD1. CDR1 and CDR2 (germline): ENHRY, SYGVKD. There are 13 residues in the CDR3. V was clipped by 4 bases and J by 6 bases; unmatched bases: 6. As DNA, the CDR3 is TGTGCCATCAGTGGACAGGGTAACACCGAGCAGTACTTC. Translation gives CAISGQGNTEQYF.

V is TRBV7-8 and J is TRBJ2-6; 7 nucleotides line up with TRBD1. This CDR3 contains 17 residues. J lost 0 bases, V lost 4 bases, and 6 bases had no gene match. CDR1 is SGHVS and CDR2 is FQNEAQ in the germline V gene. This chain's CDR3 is CASSWTGQLSGANVLTF. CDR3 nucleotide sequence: TGTGCCAGCAGCTGGACAGGTCAACTCTCTGGGGCCAACGTCCTGACTTTC. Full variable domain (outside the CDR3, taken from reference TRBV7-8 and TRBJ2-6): GAGVSQSPRYKVAKRGQDVALRCDPISGHVSLFWYQQALGQGPEFLTYFQNEAQLDKSGLPSDRFFAERPEGSVSTLKIQRTQQEDSAVYLCASSWTGQLSGANVLTFGAGSRLTVL.

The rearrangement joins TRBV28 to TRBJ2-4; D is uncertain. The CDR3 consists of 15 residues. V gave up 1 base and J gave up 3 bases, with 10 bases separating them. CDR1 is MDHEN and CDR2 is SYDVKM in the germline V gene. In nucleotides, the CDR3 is TGTGCCAGCAGTTTATCGGCCGTCGGCAAAAACATTCAGTACTTC. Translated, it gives CASSLSAVGKNIQYF.

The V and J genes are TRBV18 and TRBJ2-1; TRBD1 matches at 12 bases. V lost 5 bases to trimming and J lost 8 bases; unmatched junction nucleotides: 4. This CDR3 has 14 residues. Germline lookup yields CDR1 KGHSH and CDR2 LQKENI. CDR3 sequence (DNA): TGTGCCAGCTCAGACGGGACAGGGGGCCATGAGCAGTTCTTC. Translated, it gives CASSDGTGGHEQFF.